This T cell receptor beta chain was retrieved from a study of T cell responses to AZD1222 COVID-19 vaccine. The CDR3 length is 19 residues. CDR1 is MNHEY and CDR2 is SMNVEV in the germline V gene (reference sequence). V trimming: 6 bases; J trimming: 1 base; junction bases outside the gene matches: 15. Data came from immunoSEQ multiplex PCR; TCRdb stores just in-frame clones and leaves some out. The table shows approximately 140,000 clones, with roughly 90% occurring only once. This chain uses TRBV27 with TRBJ1-5, with 10 bases aligning to TRBD1. Specimen: peripheral blood, collected 28 days after the second AZD1222 dose. This clonotype was obtained from an adult who received the AZD1222 COVID-19 vaccine. CDR3 nucleotide sequence: TGTGCCAGCAGCGAACTGCTCCAGACAGGGGGCAGGAGCAATCAGCCCCAGCATTTT. It is translated as CASSELLQTGGRSNQPQHF.